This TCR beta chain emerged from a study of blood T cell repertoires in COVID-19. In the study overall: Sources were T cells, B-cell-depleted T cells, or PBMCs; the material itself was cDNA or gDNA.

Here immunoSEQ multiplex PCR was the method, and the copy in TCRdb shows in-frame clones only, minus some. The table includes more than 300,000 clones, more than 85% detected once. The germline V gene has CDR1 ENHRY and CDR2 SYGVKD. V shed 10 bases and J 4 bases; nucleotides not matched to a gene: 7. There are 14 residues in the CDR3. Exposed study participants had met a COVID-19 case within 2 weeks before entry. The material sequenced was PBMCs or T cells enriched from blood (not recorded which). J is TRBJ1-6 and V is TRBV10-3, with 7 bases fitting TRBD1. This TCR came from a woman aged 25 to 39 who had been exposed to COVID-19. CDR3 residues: CASRQGEYNSPLHF. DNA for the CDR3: TGTGCCAGCCGACAGGGAGAGTATAATTCACCCCTCCACTTT.